This T cell receptor beta chain was profiled in a study of blood T cell repertoires in COVID-19. At the level of the study: There were acute and convalescent COVID-19 samples, and they came from the United States, Italy and Spain. T cells, B-cell-depleted T cells, or PBMCs supplied cDNA or gDNA.

Germline V lookup: CDR1 KGHSH, CDR2 LQKENI. V gave up 3 bases and J gave up 7 bases; unmatched junction bases: 5. The CDR3 is 14 residues long. Original processing notes: Reference gene primer amplification gave nucleated cell count estimates. Measured with immunoSEQ multiplex PCR; TCRdb has only the in-frame clones, and not every one. V, J and clone size are taken as reported in that table, and D and trimming were inferred from the DNA itself. The sample includes roughly 250,000 clones, about 85% of them seen just once. This clonotype was obtained from a man in his 60s who had recovered from COVID-19. This sequence joins TRBV18 and TRBJ1-2; TRBD1 aligns across 10 bases. Sequences were obtained from peripheral blood. The CDR3 sequence is CASSPGQGGGGYTF. The CDR3, as DNA: TGTGCCAGCTCACCCGGACAGGGGGGAGGTGGCTACACCTTC.